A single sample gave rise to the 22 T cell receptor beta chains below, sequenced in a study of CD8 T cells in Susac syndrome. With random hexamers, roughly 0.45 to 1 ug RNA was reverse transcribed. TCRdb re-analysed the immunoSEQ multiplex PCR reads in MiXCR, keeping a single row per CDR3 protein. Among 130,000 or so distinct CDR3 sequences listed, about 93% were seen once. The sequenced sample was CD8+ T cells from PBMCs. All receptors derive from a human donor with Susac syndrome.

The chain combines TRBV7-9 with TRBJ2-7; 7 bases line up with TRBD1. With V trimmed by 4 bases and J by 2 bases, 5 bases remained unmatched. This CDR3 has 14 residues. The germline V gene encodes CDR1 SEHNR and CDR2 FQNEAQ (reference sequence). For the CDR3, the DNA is TGTGCCAGCAGCTACCGGGACAGACCCTACGAGCAGTACTTC. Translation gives CASSYRDRPYEQYF.

DNA for the CDR3: TGTGCCAGCAGCGTGGCTACAGGCGCTTACACCTTC. Protein sequence: CASSVATGAYTF. The chain is built from TRBV9 and TRBJ1-2, with TRBD1 as a possible D gene (5 bases). The V end was cut by 2 bases, the J end by 11 bases, with 13 bases between. This CDR3 is built from 12 residues. Germline V gives CDR1 SGDLS, CDR2 YYNGEE.

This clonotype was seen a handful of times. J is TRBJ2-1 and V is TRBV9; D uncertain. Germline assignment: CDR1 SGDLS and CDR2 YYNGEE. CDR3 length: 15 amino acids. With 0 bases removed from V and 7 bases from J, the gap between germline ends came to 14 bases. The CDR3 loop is CASSVDSGSGNEQFF. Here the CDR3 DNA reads TGTGCCAGCAGCGTAGACTCGGGTTCAGGTAATGAGCAGTTCTTC. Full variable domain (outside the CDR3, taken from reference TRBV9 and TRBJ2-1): DSGVTQTPKHLITATGQRVTLRCSPRSGDLSVYWYQQSLDQGLQFLIQYYNGEERAKGNILERFSAQQFPDLHSELNLSSLELGDSALYFCASSVDSGSGNEQFFGPGTRLTVL.

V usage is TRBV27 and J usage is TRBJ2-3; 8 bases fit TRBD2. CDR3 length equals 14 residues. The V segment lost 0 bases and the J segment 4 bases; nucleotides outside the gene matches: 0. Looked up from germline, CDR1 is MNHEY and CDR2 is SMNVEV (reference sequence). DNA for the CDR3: TGTGCCAGCAGTTTATCCGGGGGGGCAGATACGCAGTATTTT. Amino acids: CASSLSGGADTQYF.

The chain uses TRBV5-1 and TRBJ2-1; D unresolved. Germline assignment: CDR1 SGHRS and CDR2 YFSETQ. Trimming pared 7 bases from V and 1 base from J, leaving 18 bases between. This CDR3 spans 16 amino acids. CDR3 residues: CASSSRDGSSYNEQFF. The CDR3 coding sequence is TGCGCCAGCTCCTCAAGGGATGGGTCATCCTACAATGAGCAGTTCTTC.

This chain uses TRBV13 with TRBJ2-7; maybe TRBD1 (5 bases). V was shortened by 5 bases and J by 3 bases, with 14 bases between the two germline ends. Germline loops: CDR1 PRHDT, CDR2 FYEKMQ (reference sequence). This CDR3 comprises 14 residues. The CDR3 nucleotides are TGTGCCAGCAGCCGCAGACAGCCTAACTACGAGCAGTACTTC. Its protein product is CASSRRQPNYEQYF.

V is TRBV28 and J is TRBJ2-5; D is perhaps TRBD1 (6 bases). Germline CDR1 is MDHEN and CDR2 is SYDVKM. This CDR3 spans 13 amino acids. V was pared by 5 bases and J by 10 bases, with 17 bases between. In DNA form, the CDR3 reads TGTGCCAGCAGTATAACAGGGACGGGAAACCAGTACTTC. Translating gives CASSITGTGNQYF. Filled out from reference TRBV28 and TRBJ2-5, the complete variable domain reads DVKVTQSSRYLVKRTGEKVFLECVQDMDHENMFWYRQDPGLGLRLIYFSYDVKMKEKGDIPEGYSVSREKKERFSLILESASTNQTSMYLCASSITGTGNQYFGPGTRLLVL.

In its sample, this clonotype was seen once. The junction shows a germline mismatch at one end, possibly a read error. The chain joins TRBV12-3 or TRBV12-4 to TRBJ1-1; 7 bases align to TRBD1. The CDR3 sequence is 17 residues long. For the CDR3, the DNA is TGTGCCAGCAGTTTGGGGACAGCGGGTTCGGTGAACGCTGAAGCTTTCTTT. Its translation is CASSLGTAGSVNAEAFF.

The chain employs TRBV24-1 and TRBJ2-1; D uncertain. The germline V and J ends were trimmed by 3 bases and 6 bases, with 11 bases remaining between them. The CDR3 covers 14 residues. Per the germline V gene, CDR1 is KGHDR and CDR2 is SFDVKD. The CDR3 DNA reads TGTGCCACCAGTGATCAGGACGCCGGCAATGAGCAGTTCTTC. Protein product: CATSDQDAGNEQFF.

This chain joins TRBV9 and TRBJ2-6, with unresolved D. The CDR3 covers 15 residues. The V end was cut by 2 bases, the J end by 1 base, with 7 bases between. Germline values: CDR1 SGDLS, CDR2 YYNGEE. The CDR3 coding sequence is TGTGCCAGCAGCGTTGGTAGTTCTGGGGCCAACGTCCTGACTTTC. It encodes CASSVGSSGANVLTF.

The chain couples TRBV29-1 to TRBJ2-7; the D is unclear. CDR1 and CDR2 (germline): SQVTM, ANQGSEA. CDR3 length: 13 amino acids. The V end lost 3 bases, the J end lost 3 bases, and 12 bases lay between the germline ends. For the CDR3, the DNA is TGCAGCGTTGAGGGCGACAAGAACTACGAGCAGTACTTC. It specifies CSVEGDKNYEQYF.

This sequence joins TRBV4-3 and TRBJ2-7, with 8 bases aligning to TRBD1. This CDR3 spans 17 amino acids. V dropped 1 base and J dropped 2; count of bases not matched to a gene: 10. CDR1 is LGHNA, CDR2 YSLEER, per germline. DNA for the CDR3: TGCGCCAGCAGCCAAGGCCCCGGGACAGGTTTTACCTACGAGCAGTACTTC. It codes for CASSQGPGTGFTYEQYF.

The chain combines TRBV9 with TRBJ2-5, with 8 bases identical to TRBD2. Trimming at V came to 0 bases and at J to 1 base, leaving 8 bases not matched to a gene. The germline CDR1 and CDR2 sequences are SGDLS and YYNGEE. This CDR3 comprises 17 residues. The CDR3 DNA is TGTGCCAGCAGCGTAGGCTCCACTAGCGGCGTCCAAGAGACCCAGTACTTC. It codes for CASSVGSTSGVQETQYF.

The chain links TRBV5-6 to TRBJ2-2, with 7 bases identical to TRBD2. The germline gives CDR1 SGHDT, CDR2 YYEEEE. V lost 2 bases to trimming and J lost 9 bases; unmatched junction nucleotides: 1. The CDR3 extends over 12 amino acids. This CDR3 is CASSFGRRELFF. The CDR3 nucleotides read TGTGCCAGCAGCTTCGGGAGGAGGGAGCTGTTTTTT.

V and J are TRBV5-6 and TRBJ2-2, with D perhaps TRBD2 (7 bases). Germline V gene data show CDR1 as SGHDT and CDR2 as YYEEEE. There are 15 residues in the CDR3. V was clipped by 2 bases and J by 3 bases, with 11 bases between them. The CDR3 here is CASSFAGAYTGELFF. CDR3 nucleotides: TGTGCCAGCAGCTTCGCGGGGGCCTACACCGGGGAGCTGTTTTTT.

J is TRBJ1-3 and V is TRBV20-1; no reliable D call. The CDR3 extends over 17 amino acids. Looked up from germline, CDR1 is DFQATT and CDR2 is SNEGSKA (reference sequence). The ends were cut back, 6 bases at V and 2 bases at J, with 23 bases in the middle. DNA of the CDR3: TGCAGTGCCCCCTCTTATGGCCAAGGGAGCGCTGGAAACACCATATATTTT. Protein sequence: CSAPSYGQGSAGNTIYF.

The CDR3: CASTIGVHEQFF. The CDR3 nucleotides are TGCGCCAGCACCATAGGGGTACATGAGCAGTTCTTC. The chain joins TRBV10-2 to TRBJ2-1, with D possibly TRBD1 on 5 matching bases. CDR1 and CDR2 (germline): WSHSY, SAAADI. Trimming cost V 7 bases and J 8 bases, with 12 bases left between them. The CDR3 has 12 amino acids.

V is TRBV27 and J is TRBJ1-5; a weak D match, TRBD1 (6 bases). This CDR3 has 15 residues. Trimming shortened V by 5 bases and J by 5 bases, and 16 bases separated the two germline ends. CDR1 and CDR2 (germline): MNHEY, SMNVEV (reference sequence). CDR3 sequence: CASSLGPRGDQPQHF. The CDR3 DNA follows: TGTGCCAGCAGTCTGGGCCCGAGGGGGGATCAGCCCCAGCATTTT.

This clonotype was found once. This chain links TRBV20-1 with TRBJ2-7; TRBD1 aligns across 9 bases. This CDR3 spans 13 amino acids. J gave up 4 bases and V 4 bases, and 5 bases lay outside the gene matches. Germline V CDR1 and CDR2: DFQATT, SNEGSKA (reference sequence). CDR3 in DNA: TGCAGTGCTAACGACAGGGGGTCGTACGAGCAGTACTTC. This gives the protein CSANDRGSYEQYF.

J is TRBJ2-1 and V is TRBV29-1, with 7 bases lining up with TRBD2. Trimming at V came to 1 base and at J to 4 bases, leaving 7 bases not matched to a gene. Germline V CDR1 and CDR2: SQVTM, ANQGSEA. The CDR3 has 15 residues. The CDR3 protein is CSVEAGTTPYNEQFF. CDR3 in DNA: TGCAGCGTTGAAGCCGGGACTACCCCTTACAATGAGCAGTTCTTC.

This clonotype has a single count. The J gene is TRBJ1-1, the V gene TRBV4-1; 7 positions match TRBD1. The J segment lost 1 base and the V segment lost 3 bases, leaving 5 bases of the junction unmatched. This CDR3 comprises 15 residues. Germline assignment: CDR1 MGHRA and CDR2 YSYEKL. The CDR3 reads CASSHGGTANTEAFF. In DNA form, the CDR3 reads TGCGCCAGCAGCCACGGCGGGACAGCGAACACTGAAGCTTTCTTT.

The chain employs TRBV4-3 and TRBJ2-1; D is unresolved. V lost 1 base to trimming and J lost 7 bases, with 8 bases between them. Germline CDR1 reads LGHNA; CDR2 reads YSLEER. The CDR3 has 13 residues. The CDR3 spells CASSQGAVNEQFF. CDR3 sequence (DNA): TGCGCCAGCAGCCAAGGGGCAGTTAATGAGCAGTTCTTC.